This TCR beta chain was observed in a study of T cell repertoires in cytomegalovirus infection. Germline V gives CDR1 SGHAT, CDR2 FQNNGV. This CDR3 has 13 residues. V dropped 0 bases and J dropped 13 bases, with 13 bases sitting between them. TCRdb analysed the reads with MiXCR anew, one entry per CDR3 protein. Of roughly 720,000 distinct CDR3 sequences in the sample, 35% to 40% were seen once. The gene calls are TRBV11-2 and TRBJ1-5; D is perhaps TRBD1 (5 bases). Sequencing was performed on PBMCs. This clonotype was obtained from a human donor in good health (CMV status not recorded). Some clones in this sample may be carry-over from other donors' samples. The CDR3 reads CASSLDPRGSQHF. DNA for the CDR3: TGTGCCAGCAGCTTAGATCCGAGGGGTTCTCAGCATTTT.